This is a list of T cell receptor beta chains from one sample in a study of long-term antiretroviral therapy in people with HIV. The assay was immunoSEQ multiplex PCR, and TCRdb's table has in-frame clones only and misses some. The data contain 20,000 to 25,000 clones, around 87% of them singletons. The sample in question was unsorted PBMCs, obtained approximately 2.5 years after starting antiretroviral therapy. These receptors were collected from a woman between 45 and 60 years old with HIV. The CDR3 runs from the conserved cysteine through the conserved F or W. Fields, in order: J gene, clone size, D gene, V gene, CDR3 DNA, CDR3 protein. A D gene is named only where the DNA matches it firmly. Size is omitted from some rows. Given values are once, few, many or a class for expanded clones.

TRBJ2-7 | - | - | TRBV6-1 | TGTGCCACCACCTCCGGCGGGTTGGCCGAGCAGTACTTC | CATTSGGLAEQYF
TRBJ1-2 | - | - | TRBV5-4 | TGTGCCAGCAGCTGGAGGGACAACTATGGCTACACCTTC | CASSWRDNYGYTF
TRBJ2-5 | few | - | TRBV19 | TGTGCCAGTAGTATGGGGGCCAATCTCGGGCGAGAGACCCAGTACTTC | CASSMGANLGRETQYF
TRBJ2-3 | - | TRBD2 | TRBV18 | TGTGCCAGCTCACCCCAACCTATCATCTTCTTAGCGGGAGGCACAGATACGCAGTATTTT | CASSPQPIIFLAGGTDTQYF
TRBJ2-6 | - | TRBD2 | TRBV7-3 | TGTGCCAGCAGCCCGGCAAGCGGGAGGGCCTCTGGGGCCAACGTCCTGACTTTC | CASSPASGRASGANVLTF
TRBJ2-3 | - | - | TRBV12-5 | TGTGCTAGTGGTTTGGGGCACCCCCCCACAGATACGCAGTATTTT | CASGLGHPPTDTQYF
TRBJ2-7 | - | - | TRBV4-2 | TGTGCCAGCAGCCCCTCCCAGTCGGGCGAGCAGTACTTC | CASSPSQSGEQYF
TRBJ1-2 | once | TRBD1 | TRBV6-1 | TGTGCCAGCACTACCGGACAGGGTGGGAACTATGGCTACACCTTC | CASTTGQGGNYGYTF
TRBJ2-2 | - | TRBD2 | TRBV11-2 | TGTGCCAGCAGCTTAGGGACCTTAGCGGGAGGGCTCGGCGAGGAGCTGTTTTTT | CASSLGTLAGGLGEELFF
TRBJ2-6 | - | - | TRBV9 | TGTGCCAGCAGCGTAGGGAGCTCTGGGGCCAACGTCCTGACTTTC | CASSVGSSGANVLTF
TRBJ2-2 | - | - | TRBV9 | TGTGCCAGCAGCTTTAATTCCGGGGAGCTGTTTTTT | CASSFNSGELFF
TRBJ2-7 | - | TRBD2 | TRBV7-9 | TGTGCCAGCAGCTTGTCCGGGACTAGCGTCTTGGAGCAGTACTTC | CASSLSGTSVLEQYF
TRBJ2-7 | - | - | TRBV5-1 | TGCGCCAGCAGCTTGGGGTCAGGAAGCTCCTACGAGCAGTACTTC | CASSLGSGSSYEQYF
TRBJ2-7 | once | TRBD2 | TRBV11-3 | TGTGCCAGCAGCCCTTCTAGCGGGAGCACCTACGAGCAGTACTTC | CASSPSSGSTYEQYF
TRBJ2-3 | - | - | TRBV7-9 | TGTGCCAGCAGCTTATGGACGGGGATCCCAGATACGCAGTATTTT | CASSLWTGIPDTQYF
TRBJ1-2 | few | TRBD1 | TRBV5-1 | TGCGCCAGCACCCGGGACAGGGACGGCTACACCTTC | CASTRDRDGYTF
TRBJ1-1 | - | TRBD1 | TRBV7-2 | TGTGCCAGCAAACCGGGACAGCCGAACACTGAAGCTTTCTTT | CASKPGQPNTEAFF
TRBJ2-3 | - | - | TRBV19 | TGTGCCTCTGGGGCCGGCACAGATACGCAGTATTTT | CASGAGTDTQYF
TRBJ2-7 | few | TRBD2 | TRBV2 | TGTGCCAGCAGTGGGACTAGCGGTTTCTACGAGCAGTACTTC | CASSGTSGFYEQYF
TRBJ2-7 | few | - | TRBV28 | TGTGCCAGCAGTTTATGGACGCCCTACGAGCAGTACTTC | CASSLWTPYEQYF
TRBJ2-3 | - | TRBD1 | TRBV27 | TGTGCCAGCCGACAGGGCTTTAGCACAGATACGCAGTATTTT | CASRQGFSTDTQYF
TRBJ2-3 | - | - | TRBV9 | TGTGCCAGCAGCGTAGTAATAGCAGATACGCAGTATTTT | CASSVVIADTQYF
TRBJ2-5 | - | TRBD2 | TRBV6-6 | TGTGCCAGCAGTCACAGCGGGATGGGGAGAGAGACCCAGTACTTC | CASSHSGMGRETQYF
TRBJ1-1 | - | - | TRBV6-6 | TGTGCCAGCAGCCGCAGGGAGGGAACCACTGAAGCTTTCTTT | CASSRREGTTEAFF
TRBJ2-7 | - | TRBD1 | TRBV6-5 | TGTGCCAGCAGTTACTCGAAGACAGGGATGGGCGAGCAGTACTTC | CASSYSKTGMGEQYF
TRBJ2-1 | - | - | TRBV6-6 | TGTGCCAGCGGACCCTCTTGGGGTGAGCAGTTCTTC | CASGPSWGEQFF
TRBJ1-1 | - | - | TRBV5-1 | TGCGCCAGCAGTCTCGGGGGAAGCGCTTTCTTT | CASSLGGSAFF